Listed here are 3 T cell receptor beta chains from one sample, sequenced in a study of OX40 agonist ivuxolimab in advanced cancers. Produced via immunoSEQ multiplex PCR; TCRdb's table is partial and in-frame only. Of roughly 53,000 clones in the sample, 84% were seen once. The starting material was CD4+ or CD8+ T cells sorted from blood, obtained in a trial of the OX40 agonist ivuxolimab. The receptors here all came from an adult with an advanced solid tumor such as melanoma, head and neck, liver or kidney cancer.

J is TRBJ2-5 and V is TRBV7-2, with 7 nucleotides matching TRBD1. V dropped 5 bases and J dropped 5; count of bases not matched to a gene: 11. This CDR3 has 15 amino acids. CDR1 is SGHTA and CDR2 is FQGNSA in the germline V gene. CDR3 DNA sequence: TGTGCCAGCAGCACGCAAGTAGGGGGCTGGGAGACCCAGTACTTC. As protein: CASSTQVGGWETQYF.

The V call is TRBV5-1, the J call TRBJ2-2; D is possibly TRBD1 or TRBD2 (5 bases each). The germline gives CDR1 SGHRS, CDR2 YFSETQ. Trimming took 0 bases from V and 6 from J, leaving 12 bases between them. CDR3 length: 15 residues. The CDR3 sequence: CASSLEWGFPGELFF. CDR3 bases: TGCGCCAGCAGCTTGGAATGGGGGTTTCCCGGGGAGCTGTTTTTT.

The table lists this clone with a few counts. One end of the junction fails to match germline, which may point to a read error. The rearrangement links TRBV6-5 to TRBJ2-7, with 8 bases aligning to TRBD1. The germline gives CDR1 MNHEY, CDR2 SVGAGI. The CDR3 spans 12 residues. CDR3 in amino acids: CASSYLPGDRQF. DNA for the CDR3: TGTGCCAGCAGTTACCTACCCGGGGACAGGCAATTC.